Below are 27 T cell receptor beta chains sequenced from a single sample in a study of T cells after yellow fever vaccination. TCRdb called the 5' RACE reads again in MiXCR, with one record for every CDR3 protein. This table has tens of thousands of distinct CDR3 sequences, about 6.5% appearing once. Source: CD8+ T cells sorted from PBMCs, taken around 45 days after the first yellow fever vaccination. The receptor source for this set is a young man who received the YFV17D yellow fever vaccine.

Concerning this clonotype itself: A much larger clonotype is one base distant, so this may be a read error. The chain is built from TRBV11-1 and TRBJ2-7; weak D call: TRBD2 (5 bases). Germline V gives CDR1 SGHAT, CDR2 FQDESV (reference sequence). This CDR3 comprises 15 residues. Deletions cut 2 bases from V and 0 bases from J, with 11 bases between. The CDR3 reads CASSLQRRNSYEQYF. The CDR3 DNA follows: TGTGCCAGCAGCTTACAGCGGCGGAACTCCTACGAGCAGTACTTC.

This clonotype appeared a few times. The chain employs TRBV4-1 and TRBJ1-1; D gene ambiguous. CDR1 and CDR2 from the germline V gene are MGHRA and YSYEKL. V was shortened by 4 bases and J by 0 bases, with 12 bases between the two germline ends. This CDR3 has 15 amino acids. The CDR3 region has the DNA TGCGCCAGCAGCCGAGGGAGGCAACTGAACACTGAAGCTTTCTTT. Translation gives CASSRGRQLNTEAFF.

This clonotype has just a few counts. CDR3 DNA sequence: TGTGCCATCCAGACTAGCGGGGGGAGCACAGATACGCAGTATTTT. Its protein product is CAIQTSGGSTDTQYF. V gene TRBV10-3 combines with J gene TRBJ2-3, with 13 positions matching TRBD2. CDR1 is ENHRY and CDR2 is SYGVKD in the germline V gene. CDR3 size: 15 residues. J gave up 0 bases and V 8 bases, and 2 bases lay outside the gene matches.

This clonotype was counted many times. The CDR3 region is CASSSSPAPLGEQYF. The CDR3 bases are TGTGCCAGCTCAAGTTCACCTGCTCCATTGGGCGAGCAGTACTTC. The gene calls are TRBV18 and TRBJ2-7; D not resolved. The V gene lost 5 bases and the J gene lost 6 bases, with 20 bases spanning the gap. CDR1 KGHSH and CDR2 LQKENI come from the germline V gene. The CDR3 extends over 15 amino acids.

This chain connects TRBV5-6 to TRBJ1-5, with a weak D call TRBD1 (5 bases). The CDR3 has 13 amino acids. The V end lost 2 bases, the J end lost 9 bases, and 12 bases lay between the germline ends. Germline lookup yields CDR1 SGHDT and CDR2 YYEEEE. CDR3 region: CASSLWGSRPQHF. The CDR3 DNA follows: TGTGCCAGCAGCTTATGGGGGAGTCGGCCCCAGCATTTT.

Turning to this clonotype: This may stem from a read error, because a much larger clone lies one nucleotide away. The chain is built from TRBV20-1 and TRBJ2-1; no definite D call. Per the germline V gene, CDR1 is DFQATT and CDR2 is SNEGSKA (reference sequence). V was trimmed by 3 bases and J by 3 bases, leaving 12 bases between them. CDR3 length: 14 amino acids. DNA for the CDR3: TGCAGTGCTAGTTCGGAGATTAACTACAATGAGCAGTTCTTC. Translating it yields CSASSEINYNEQFF.

V gene TRBV30 combines with J gene TRBJ2-2; D ambiguous. With 4 bases removed from V and 2 bases from J, the gap between germline ends came to 8 bases. The CDR3 runs to 13 residues. Looked up from germline, CDR1 is GTSNPN and CDR2 is SVGIG (reference sequence). The CDR3 sequence is CAWMVTNTGELFF. CDR3 in DNA: TGTGCCTGGATGGTTACTAACACCGGGGAGCTGTTTTTT.

This clonotype has only a few counts. The V gene is TRBV4-1, the J gene TRBJ2-1; D is ambiguous. V was pared by 2 bases and J by 0 bases, with 14 bases between. Germline V CDR1 and CDR2: MGHRA, YSYEKL. CDR3 length: 17 residues. The CDR3 protein is CASSQLPTVSSYNEQFF. CDR3 bases: TGCGCCAGCAGCCAACTCCCTACAGTTAGCTCCTACAATGAGCAGTTCTTC.

The chain couples TRBV12-5 to TRBJ2-2, with D maybe TRBD1 (5 bases). The CDR3 is made up of 13 amino acids. Germline V lookup: CDR1 LGHNT, CDR2 FRNRAP. Trimming removed 8 bases at V and 1 base at J, with 8 bases between. CDR3 sequence reads: CASKGENTGELFF. CDR3 nucleotide sequence: TGTGCTAGTAAAGGGGAGAACACCGGGGAGCTGTTTTTT.

This clonotype was detected ten times or more. V and J are TRBV6-5 and TRBJ2-7, with D perhaps matching TRBD1 (7 bases). This CDR3 is 18 amino acids long. Germline assignment: CDR1 MNHEY and CDR2 SVGAGI. V lost 0 bases to trimming and J lost 1 base, with 19 bases between them. CDR3 protein: CASSYSYTQGGTSYEQYF. The CDR3, as DNA: TGTGCCAGCAGTTACTCCTATACTCAGGGGGGAACGTCCTACGAGCAGTACTTC.

The chain employs TRBV20-1 and TRBJ2-1; D is possibly TRBD1 or TRBD2 (5 bases each). Germline assignment: CDR1 DFQATT and CDR2 SNEGSKA (reference sequence). With 0 bases removed from V and 3 bases from J, the gap between germline ends came to 9 bases. The CDR3 length is 14 residues. DNA for the CDR3: TGCAGTGCTAGAGAAGAGGGACGCTACAATGAGCAGTTCTTC. It specifies CSAREEGRYNEQFF.

Only a few counts were recorded for this clonotype. The rearrangement links TRBV7-6 to TRBJ2-6, with D unresolved. CDR3 length: 15 amino acids. With 5 bases removed from V and 0 bases from J, the gap between germline ends came to 8 bases. In germline, CDR1 is SGHVS, CDR2 FNYEAQ. CDR3 bases: TGTGCCAGCAGCCTAAGCGTCTCTGGGGCCAACGTCCTGACTTTC. This encodes CASSLSVSGANVLTF.

The chain links TRBV7-9 to TRBJ2-7; no clear D gene. Germline CDR1 and CDR2: SEHNR and FQNEAQ (reference sequence). V was shortened by 5 bases and J by 3 bases, with 8 bases between the two germline ends. This CDR3 region has 12 residues. This CDR3 reads CASSPSGYEQYF. The CDR3 DNA reads TGTGCCAGCAGCCCATCGGGCTACGAGCAGTACTTC.

The sample holds many counts of this clonotype. The CDR3 coding sequence is TGTGCCATCAGTGAGTCGAGGACAGGGGAAATGGGTGGCCAAGAGACCCAGTACTTC. It specifies CAISESRTGEMGGQETQYF. This rearrangement joins TRBV10-3 to TRBJ2-5; TRBD1 aligns across 9 bases. The germline V gene encodes CDR1 ENHRY and CDR2 SYGVKD. This CDR3 comprises 19 residues. V lost 0 bases, J lost 1 base, and 12 bases stayed unmatched.

This clonotype showed up many times. The chain joins TRBV6-1 to TRBJ2-5, with a weak D call TRBD2 (6 bases). This CDR3 has 15 amino acids. Per the germline V gene, CDR1 is MNHNS and CDR2 is SASEGT. V was cut by 3 bases and J by 5 bases, with 16 bases left in between. CDR3 protein: CASSDAAGGGETQYF. CDR3 DNA sequence: TGTGCCAGCAGTGATGCCGCAGGTGGAGGGGAGACCCAGTACTTC.

In its sample, this clonotype was seen many times. This chain links TRBV20-1 with TRBJ2-1; TRBD1 agrees at 10 bases. With V trimmed by 3 bases and J by 7 bases, 12 bases remained unmatched. This CDR3 is 16 amino acids long. The germline V gene has CDR1 DFQATT and CDR2 SNEGSKA (reference sequence). CDR3 bases: TGCAGTGCTAGGATAGCCGGGACAGGGGATGTTAATGAGCAGTTCTTC. Amino acid sequence: CSARIAGTGDVNEQFF.

This clonotype came up a few times. The gene calls are TRBV6-2 or TRBV6-3 and TRBJ2-1, with 12 bases aligning to TRBD2. The length of the CDR3 is 19 residues. V trimming: 0 bases; J trimming: 1 base; junction bases outside the gene matches: 7. CDR1 is MNHEY, CDR2 SVGEGT, per germline. DNA of the CDR3: TGTGCCAGCAGTTACTCGCTAGCGGGGGGGCCTTGGTCCTACAATGAGCAGTTCTTC. Encoded protein: CASSYSLAGGPWSYNEQFF.

This clonotype has at least ten counts. V and J are TRBV4-2 and TRBJ1-2; D may be TRBD1 (5 bases). The germline CDR1 and CDR2 sequences are LGHNA and YNFKEQ. Trimming removed 0 bases at V and 4 bases at J, with 18 bases between. This CDR3 has 17 amino acids. The CDR3 bases are TGTGCCAGCAGCCAAGAAGTAAGCGGGGCCCCTGGCTATGGCTACACCTTC. It codes for CASSQEVSGAPGYGYTF.

This clonotype has just a few counts. The CDR3 sequence: CATSDFTTGELFF. Here the CDR3 DNA reads TGTGCCACCAGTGATTTTACCACCGGGGAGCTGTTTTTT. The V and J genes are TRBV24-1 and TRBJ2-2; the D is unclear. The V end was cut by 1 base, the J end by 4 bases, with 3 bases between. The CDR3 length is 13 residues. Germline loops: CDR1 KGHDR, CDR2 SFDVKD.

This clonotype has ten or more counts. The V and J genes are TRBV12-3 or TRBV12-4 and TRBJ1-6; 7 bases agree with TRBD1. V dropped 6 bases and J dropped 8; count of bases not matched to a gene: 10. The length of the CDR3 is 15 residues. In DNA form, the CDR3 reads TGTGCCAGCAGCTGGGACGGACAGGAAGATTCACCCCTCCACTTT. Amino acids: CASSWDGQEDSPLHF.

The table lists this clonotype with many counts. The V gene is TRBV27, the J gene TRBJ1-1, with D possibly TRBD1 on 6 matching bases. This CDR3 spans 12 amino acids. With 7 bases removed from V and 7 bases from J, the gap between germline ends came to 13 bases. CDR1 is MNHEY and CDR2 is SMNVEV in the germline V gene (reference sequence). Here the CDR3 DNA reads TGTGCCAGCAATTCGGGGGGCGGTGAAGCTTTCTTT. Protein sequence: CASNSGGGEAFF.

The genes are TRBV12-3 or TRBV12-4 and TRBJ2-5, with D possibly matching TRBD1 (5 bases). This CDR3 contains 14 residues. Trimming shortened V by 5 bases and J by 4 bases, and 14 bases separated the two germline ends. CDR3 residues: CASSEPGSRETQYF. CDR3 sequence (DNA): TGTGCCAGCAGTGAGCCAGGGTCCAGAGAGACCCAGTACTTC.

This clonotype was seen repeatedly, ten times or more. The gene calls are TRBV4-1 and TRBJ2-7; D not certain. Trimming took 0 bases from V and 0 from J, leaving 15 bases between them. Germline CDR1 reads MGHRA; CDR2 reads YSYEKL. The CDR3 totals 17 residues. CDR3 bases: TGCGCCAGCAGCCAAGAGCCCCCGAATTTCAGCTCCTACGAGCAGTACTTC. Encoded protein: CASSQEPPNFSSYEQYF.

The sample holds a few counts of this clonotype. The V call is TRBV7-2, the J call TRBJ2-1; 13 nucleotides align to TRBD2. Unmatched junction bases numbered 6, after V lost 6 bases and J lost 7 bases. The CDR3 sequence is 15 residues long. CDR1 and CDR2 from the germline V gene are SGHTA and FQGNSA. The CDR3: CASSLLAGGQNEQFF. CDR3 sequence (DNA): TGTGCCAGCAGTCTACTAGCGGGGGGGCAGAATGAGCAGTTCTTC.

This clonotype was observed a few times. This chain joins TRBV24-1 and TRBJ2-5, with 7 bases aligning to TRBD2. With V trimmed by 10 bases and J by 0 bases, 4 bases remained unmatched. Germline CDR1 KGHDR, CDR2 SFDVKD. The CDR3 has 13 amino acids. CDR3 amino acids: CATALADQETQYF. The CDR3 DNA reads TGTGCCACAGCTCTAGCGGACCAAGAGACCCAGTACTTC.

The V gene is TRBV19, the J gene TRBJ2-7, with TRBD2 as a possible D gene (5 bases). Germline V gene lookup returns CDR1 LNHDA and CDR2 SQIVND (reference sequence). The CDR3 runs 13 residues. Trimming stripped 5 bases from V and 1 base from J, with 9 bases between. CDR3 loop: CASSVSASYEQYF. The CDR3 nucleotides read TGTGCCAGTAGTGTTAGCGCGTCCTACGAGCAGTACTTC.

This clonotype showed up many times. The chain carries TRBV10-3 and TRBJ2-3; TRBD2 matches at 11 bases. Germline loops: CDR1 ENHRY, CDR2 SYGVKD. The V and J ends lost 6 bases and 4 bases, in that order; junction bases with no gene match: 9. The CDR3 contains 16 residues. The CDR3 DNA sequence: TGTGCCATCAGAGATAGCGGGGGGGCCCGCGCAGATACGCAGTATTTT. This codes for CAIRDSGGARADTQYF.